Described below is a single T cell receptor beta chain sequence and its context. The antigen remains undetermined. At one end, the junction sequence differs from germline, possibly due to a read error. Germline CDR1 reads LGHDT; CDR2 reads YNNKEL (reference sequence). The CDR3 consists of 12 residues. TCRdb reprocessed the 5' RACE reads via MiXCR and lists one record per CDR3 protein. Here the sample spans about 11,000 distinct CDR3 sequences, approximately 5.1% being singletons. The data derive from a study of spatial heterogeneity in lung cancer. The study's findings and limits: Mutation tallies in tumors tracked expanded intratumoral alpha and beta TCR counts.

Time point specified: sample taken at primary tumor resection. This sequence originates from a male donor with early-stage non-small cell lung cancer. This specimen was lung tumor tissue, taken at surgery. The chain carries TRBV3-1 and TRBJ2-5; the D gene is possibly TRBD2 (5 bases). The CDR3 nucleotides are TGTGCCAGCTGCCACAGCGGAGAGACCCAGTACTTC. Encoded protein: CASCHSGETQYF.